This TCR beta chain was identified in a study of T cell changes during pregnancy in multiple sclerosis. The V gene lost 1 base and the J gene lost 4 bases, with 10 bases spanning the gap. The CDR3 has 14 amino acids. Germline V lookup: CDR1 LGHNT, CDR2 FRNRAP. There are a few counts of this clone. Method: immunoSEQ multiplex PCR; TCRdb's copy keeps in-frame clones and lacks some. The sample records tens of thousands of clones, about 90% being singletons. The chain links TRBV12-5 to TRBJ1-1; a weak D match, TRBD1 (5 bases). This specimen was CD4+ T cells from peripheral blood mononuclear cells, taken after pregnancy. The TCR sequence derives from a female donor with multiple sclerosis, enrolled in a pregnancy study. The chain's CDR3 is CASGLEGVSTEAFF. The CDR3 DNA sequence: TGTGCTAGTGGTTTGGAAGGGGTGAGCACTGAAGCTTTCTTT.